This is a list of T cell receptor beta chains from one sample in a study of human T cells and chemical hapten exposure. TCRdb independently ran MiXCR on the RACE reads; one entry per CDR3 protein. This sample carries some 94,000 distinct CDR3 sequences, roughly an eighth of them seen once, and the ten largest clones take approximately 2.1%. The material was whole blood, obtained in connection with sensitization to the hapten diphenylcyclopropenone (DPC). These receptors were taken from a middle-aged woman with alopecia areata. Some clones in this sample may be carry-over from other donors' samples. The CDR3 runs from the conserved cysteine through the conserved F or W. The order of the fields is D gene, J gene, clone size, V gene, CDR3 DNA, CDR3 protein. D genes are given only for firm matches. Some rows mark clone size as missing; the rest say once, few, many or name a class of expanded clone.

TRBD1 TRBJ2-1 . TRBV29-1 TGCAGCGTTGGGACAGGGATATCGCGCGAGCAGTTCTTC CSVGTGISREQFF
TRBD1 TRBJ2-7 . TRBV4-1 TGCGCCAGCAGCCTCAGGGGGCGAGAGCAGTACTTC CASSLRGREQYF
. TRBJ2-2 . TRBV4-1 TGCGCCAGCAGCCAAGAACCCCCGGCAGGAGCGAACACCGGGGAGCTGTTTTTT CASSQEPPAGANTGELFF
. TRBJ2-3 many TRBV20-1 TGCAGTTCAAACTACAGGGTTCTATCTCCCACAGATACGCAGTATTTT CSSNYRVLSPTDTQYF
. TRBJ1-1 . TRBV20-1 TGCAGTGCTAGAGAGGGTTGGAACACTGAAGCTTTCTTT CSAREGWNTEAFF
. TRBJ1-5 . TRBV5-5 TGTGCCAGCAGCTACGGAGCCTTTAGCAATCAGCCCCAGCATTTT CASSYGAFSNQPQHF
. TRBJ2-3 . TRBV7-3 TGTGCCAGCAGCTTAAGCGGGGCAGGGGATACGCAGTATTTT CASSLSGAGDTQYF
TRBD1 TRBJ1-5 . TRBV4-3 TGCGCCAGCAGCCAGGGACAGGGGTTGAGGCAGCCCCAGCATTTT CASSQGQGLRQPQHF
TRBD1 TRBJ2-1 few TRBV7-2 TGTGCCAGCAGCTCTTTGACAGGGGGGGCTTACAATGAGCAGTTCTTC CASSSLTGGAYNEQFF
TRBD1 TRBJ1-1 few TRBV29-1 TGCAGCGTTCGGCGACAGGGGGCGGGGAGGAGGATGAACACTGAAGCTTTCTTT CSVRRQGAGRRMNTEAFF
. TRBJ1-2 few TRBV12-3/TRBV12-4 TGTGCCAGCAGTCCCTTGGGGTCTAATCCGTCCAGCTACACCTTC CASSPLGSNPSSYTF
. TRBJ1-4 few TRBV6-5 TGTGCCAGCAGTTTCCAGGGAGTACTTAATGAAAAACTGTTTTTT CASSFQGVLNEKLFF
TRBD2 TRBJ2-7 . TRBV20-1 TGCAGTGCTAGAGATCGCCTACTAGCGGGAACCTACGAGCAGTACTTC CSARDRLLAGTYEQYF
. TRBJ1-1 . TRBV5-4 TGTGCCAGCAGCTTAGCCCGGGACGGGTGGACTGAAGCTTTCTTT CASSLARDGWTEAFF
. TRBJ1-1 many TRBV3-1 TGTGCCAGCAGCCACCTACAGGGCGCTGAAGCTTTCTTT CASSHLQGAEAFF
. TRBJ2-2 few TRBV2 TGTGCCAGCAGTGAAGGTAGCGTCACCGGGGAGCTGTTTTTT CASSEGSVTGELFF
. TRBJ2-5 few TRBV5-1 TGCGCCAGCAGCAAACAAATCTCCAGAGGGGTTCGAGAGACCCAGTACTTC CASSKQISRGVRETQYF
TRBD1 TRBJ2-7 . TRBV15 TGTGCCACCAGCAGCCGGGACAGACCCTACGAGCAGTACTTC CATSSRDRPYEQYF
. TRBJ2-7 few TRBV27 TGTGCCAGCAGTTTATACGGCAGGGCCGACGAGCAGTACTTC CASSLYGRADEQYF
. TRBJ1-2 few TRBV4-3 TGCGCCAGCAGCCAAGTCCGGGGAAACTATGGCTACACCTTC CASSQVRGNYGYTF
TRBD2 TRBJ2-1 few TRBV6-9 TGTGCCAGCAGTGATACTACTAGCGGGAGTGTTGATGAGCAGTTCTTC CASSDTTSGSVDEQFF
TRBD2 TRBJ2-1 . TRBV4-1 TGCGCCAGCAGCTCTAGACTAGCGGGAGTAGATGAGCAGTTCTTC CASSSRLAGVDEQFF
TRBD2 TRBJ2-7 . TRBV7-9 TGTGCCAGCGCTCGGGCTAGCGGACTCTACGAGCAGTACTTC CASARASGLYEQYF
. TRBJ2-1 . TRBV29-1 TGCAGCGTTGAAGACGGCGTCTCCTACAATGAGCAGTTCTTC CSVEDGVSYNEQFF
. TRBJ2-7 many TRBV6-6 TGTGCCAGCAGAGACAGGGAGGCCGGTGCCTACGAGCAGTACTTC CASRDREAGAYEQYF
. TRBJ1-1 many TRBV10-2 TGCGCCAGCAACAGGGCGGGGAACACTGAAGCTTTCTTT CASNRAGNTEAFF
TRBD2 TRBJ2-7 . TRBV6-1 TGTGCCAGCACCGAAACTAGCGGGAGTTCCTACGAGCAGTACTTC CASTETSGSSYEQYF
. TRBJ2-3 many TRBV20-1 TGCAGTGCTAGGCCCGGACTACTTAACACAGATACGCAGTATTTT CSARPGLLNTDTQYF
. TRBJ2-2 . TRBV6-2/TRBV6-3 TGTGCCAGCAGTGGCCGCCGGGAGCTGTTTTTT CASSGRRELFF
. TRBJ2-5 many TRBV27 TGTGCCAGCAGTGCGAGACACAGGTCCCAGGAGACCCAGTACTTC CASSARHRSQETQYF
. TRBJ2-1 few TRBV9 TGTGCCAGCAGCGTTCAGAATGAGCAGTTCTTC CASSVQNEQFF
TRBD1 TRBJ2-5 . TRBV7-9 TGTGCCAGCAGCCGGGGACAGCAAGAGACCCAGTACTTC CASSRGQQETQYF
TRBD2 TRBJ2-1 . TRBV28 TGTGCCAGCAGGTTAGGACGGACTAGCGGGTACAATGAGCAGTTCTTC CASRLGRTSGYNEQFF
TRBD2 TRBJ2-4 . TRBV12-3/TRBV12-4 TGTGCCAGCAGTTTAGCGGGAGGGCTCTCATGGGACATTCAGTACTTC CASSLAGGLSWDIQYF
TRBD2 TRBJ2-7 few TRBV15 TGTGCCACCAGCAGAGACGGGACTAACTACGAGCAGTACTTC CATSRDGTNYEQYF
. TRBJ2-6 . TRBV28 TGTGCCAGCAGTTTATTCGGAAGCTCTGGGGCCAACGTCCTGACTTTC CASSLFGSSGANVLTF
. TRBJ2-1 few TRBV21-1 TGTGCCAGCAGCAATCCCCCGGAGCAGTTCTTC CASSNPPEQFF
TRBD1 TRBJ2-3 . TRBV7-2 TGTGCCAGCAGCTTCGCCGGACAGGGAGAGGATACGCAGTATTTT CASSFAGQGEDTQYF
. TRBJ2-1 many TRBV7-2 TGTGCCAGCAGCTTACGGGGGTCCCGGCCCTACAATGAGCAGTTCTTC CASSLRGSRPYNEQFF
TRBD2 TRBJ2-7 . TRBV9 TGTGCCAGCAGCCGCGGGGGGGGGCCCACCCCGTACTTC CASSRGGGPTPYF
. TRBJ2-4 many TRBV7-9 TGTGCCAGCAGCCCCCAGCAGGGAACCAAAAACATTCAGTACTTC CASSPQQGTKNIQYF
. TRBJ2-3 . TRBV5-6 TGTGCCAGCAGTACTACAGGGCCCAGCACAGATACGCAGTATTTT CASSTTGPSTDTQYF
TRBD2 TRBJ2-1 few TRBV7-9 TGTGCCAGCAGCCAGGGACTAGCGTTCAATGAGCAGTTCTTC CASSQGLAFNEQFF
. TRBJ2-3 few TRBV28 TGTGCCAGCAGCCCCCTGGGGGCGTCTGGCACAGATACGCAGTATTTT CASSPLGASGTDTQYF